The 3 T cell receptor beta chains given below trace back to one sample, sequenced in a study of blood T cell repertoires in COVID-19 (dated by TCRdb to the early 2020s). Library creation used the immunoSEQ multiplex PCR assay. Here the immuneACCESS table is served through TCRdb, limited to in-frame sequences with V and J called. Missing clones are a known gap in these copies; in checked studies unresolved V genes cover under half, and the rest lacks a known reason. This sample holds roughly 92,000 clones; roughly 83% were observed only once. The top ten clonotypes cover around 29% of the sample. Material for sequencing was peripheral blood. The receptors shown here come from an elderly woman with active or convalescent COVID-19.

This rearrangement joins TRBV5-1 to TRBJ2-7, with 9 nucleotides matching TRBD1. The CDR3 spans 15 residues. Germline-derived CDR1 and CDR2 are SGHRS and YFSETQ. With 3 bases clipped from V and 2 bases from J, the junction kept 6 bases outside the gene matches. The CDR3, as DNA: TGCGCCAGCAGCTCAGGGACAGGGAACCCCTACGAGCAGTACTTC. Its translation is CASSSGTGNPYEQYF. Looking up the rest from reference TRBV5-1 and TRBJ2-7 gives the full variable domain: KAGVTQTPRYLIKTRGQQVTLSCSPISGHRSVSWYQQTPGQGLQFLFEYFSETQRNKGNFPGRFSGRQFSNSRSEMNVSTLELGDSALYLCASSSGTGNPYEQYFGPGTRLTVT.

V gene TRBV29-1 combines with J gene TRBJ1-1; no firm D call. V lost 8 bases and J lost 5, with 12 bases in between. Germline V gives CDR1 SQVTM, CDR2 ANQGSEA. The CDR3 covers 11 residues. CDR3 protein: CSLGGRTEAFF. The CDR3, as DNA: TGCAGCCTTGGCGGGAGGACTGAAGCTTTCTTT.

The chain has TRBV28 and TRBJ2-1, with 9 positions matching TRBD1. Trimming cost V 6 bases and J 7 bases; bases outside gene matches: 16. CDR1 is MDHEN, CDR2 SYDVKM, per germline. The CDR3 runs to 17 residues. CDR3 DNA sequence: TGTGCCAGCAGCCCATTCCCTCCGAACAGGGGGCTAAATGAGCAGTTCTTC. Protein: CASSPFPPNRGLNEQFF.